Listed below are T cell receptor beta chains from one sample, sequenced in a study of T cells in Graves' hyperthyroidism and ophthalmopathy. TCRdb used MiXCR to reprocess the multiplex PCR reads, holding one entry per CDR3 protein. Of 550,000 to 700,000 distinct CDR3 sequences in the sample, around 45% are singletons; the top ten hold under 20%. Sequencing was carried out using peripheral blood or thyroid tissue (not recorded which). These receptors were obtained from an adult woman with Graves' disease, either hyperthyroidism or ophthalmopathy (not recorded which). The CDR3 runs from the conserved cysteine through the conserved F or W. A D gene is named only where the DNA matches it firmly. Clone size, where shown, is once, few, many, or a class for clones that have expanded.

>TRBJ1-5|many|NA|TRBV19
TGTGCCAGTAGTTCCCCCGACATCCGGCCCCAGCATTTT
CASSSPDIRPQHF
>TRBJ2-5|NA|TRBD1|TRBV7-2
TGTGCCAGCAGTTTCGTTCCGGGACAGGGGGTCGAGACCCAGTACTTC
CASSFVPGQGVETQYF
>TRBJ2-5|NA|NA|TRBV7-9
TGTGCCAGCAGCTTAGTAGAGGGAACAGAGACCCAGTACTTC
CASSLVEGTETQYF
>TRBJ2-6|NA|NA|TRBV28
TGTGCCAGCAGCCCCCAAGGGTTAATGCCTGGGGCCAACGTCCTGACTTTC
CASSPQGLMPGANVLTF
>TRBJ1-1|many|NA|TRBV11-1
TGTGCCAGCAGCTTAAGTGGTTACGGTGACACTGAAGCTTTCTTT
CASSLSGYGDTEAFF
>TRBJ1-1|few|NA|TRBV28
TGTGCCAGCAGCCCCGACGGGCCGGGGGCTTTCTTT
CASSPDGPGAFF
>TRBJ1-2|few|NA|TRBV27
TGTGCCAGCAGAGTGTCGGGTACGGGCGGCTACACCTTC
CASRVSGTGGYTF
>TRBJ2-5|many|TRBD1|TRBV11-2
TGTGCCAGCAGCTCCTCCGGGACAGGGGAGACCCAGTACTTC
CASSSSGTGETQYF
>TRBJ1-2|NA|TRBD1|TRBV20-1
TGCAGTCTGCGGACAGGGACTTCCTATGGCTACACCTTC
CSLRTGTSYGYTF
>TRBJ2-5|many|NA|TRBV4-2
TGTGCCAGCAGCCAGACAGAAACACAAGAGACCCAGTACTTC
CASSQTETQETQYF
>TRBJ1-4|once|TRBD1|TRBV7-9
TGTGCCAGCAGCGAAAGGGGGCTAGGAGAAAAACTGTTTTTT
CASSERGLGEKLFF
>TRBJ2-5|many|TRBD1|TRBV3-1
TGTGCCAGCAGAACGGGACAGCAAGAGACCCAGTACTTC
CASRTGQQETQYF
>TRBJ2-7|many|NA|TRBV20-1
TGCAGTGCTTTCGGGGCACCCTACTACGAGCAGTACTTC
CSAFGAPYYEQYF
>TRBJ1-2|NA|NA|TRBV30
TGTGCCTGGGCCTCAACTGGCGCCTATGGCTACACCTTC
CAWASTGAYGYTF
>TRBJ2-3|NA|TRBD2|TRBV4-1
TGCGCCAGCAGGGGGACTAGCGGCTATACAGATACGCAGTATTTT
CASRGTSGYTDTQYF
>TRBJ2-1|NA|NA|TRBV5-1
TGCGCCAGCAGCTTGGCGGGGAAGCAGTTCTTC
CASSLAGKQFF
>TRBJ2-7|NA|NA|TRBV10-3
TGTGCCAGCTCACCCGGAAGACGGTCGCACGAGCAGTACTTC
CASSPGRRSHEQYF
>TRBJ1-2|few|TRBD1|TRBV27
TGTGCCAGCAAAGACAGGGGGCGAGACTATGGCTACACCTTC
CASKDRGRDYGYTF
>TRBJ2-7|many|NA|TRBV7-9
TGTGCCAGCACAGCGTGGACAGCCTACGAGCAGTACTTC
CASTAWTAYEQYF
>TRBJ2-7|NA|NA|TRBV7-7
TGTGCTAGCCCGGCGTTCCGGGAGCAGTACTTC
CASPAFREQYF
>TRBJ1-2|NA|TRBD1|TRBV5-1
TGCGCCAGCAGCACGGGACAGGGGGCGCGAGATGGCTACACCTTC
CASSTGQGARDGYTF
>TRBJ1-3|NA|NA|TRBV29-1
TGCAGCGTTGAACAGGGCAGGGGCTCTGGAAACACCATATATTTT
CSVEQGRGSGNTIYF
>TRBJ1-2|many|NA|TRBV2
TGTGCCAGCGGCGACCCCTCGAGGCAGGGAGCTAACTATGGCTACACCTTC
CASGDPSRQGANYGYTF
>TRBJ1-5|NA|TRBD1|TRBV15
TGTGCCACCAGCAGAGATACTTGGGGACAGGGCTATCAGCCCCAGCATTTT
CATSRDTWGQGYQPQHF
>TRBJ1-6|many|TRBD1|TRBV7-2
TGTGCCAGCAGCACTCGGACAGGGGATTCACCCCTCCACTTT
CASSTRTGDSPLHF
>TRBJ2-7|few|NA|TRBV20-1
TGCAGTGCTGGAGAATTTTTCGACTCCTACGAGCAGTACTTC
CSAGEFFDSYEQYF
>TRBJ2-6|NA|NA|TRBV2
TGTGCCAGCGCCTTGGTATGGTCTGGGGCCAACGTCCTGACTTTC
CASALVWSGANVLTF
>TRBJ2-5|few|NA|TRBV19
TGTGCCAGTAGTCCGGACTCCCTTAGGGGAGAGACCCAGTACTTC
CASSPDSLRGETQYF
>TRBJ1-6|many|NA|TRBV20-1
TGCAGTGCTAGAGTCGCAGGGTATAGTTCACCCCTCCACTTT
CSARVAGYSSPLHF
>TRBJ2-7|NA|NA|TRBV19
TGTGCCAGTACCCAAGGCCAGGATTCCGAGCAGTACTTC
CASTQGQDSEQYF
>TRBJ1-6|NA|NA|TRBV10-3
TGTGCCATCCTCAAAGGCGCGGGGAATAATTCACCCCTCCACTTT
CAILKGAGNNSPLHF
>TRBJ2-2|many|NA|TRBV20-1
TGCAGTGCTAGAAACGACAGACCAAACACCGGGGAGCTGTTTTTT
CSARNDRPNTGELFF
>TRBJ2-2|NA|NA|TRBV25-1
TGTGCCACCCTCGGGAGAGGGACCGGGGAGCTGTTTTTT
CATLGRGTGELFF
>TRBJ1-3|NA|NA|TRBV3-1
TGTGCCAGCAGCCAAGTGGTGGGAAGCTCTGGAAACACCATATATTTT
CASSQVVGSSGNTIYF
>TRBJ1-2|many|NA|TRBV24-1
TGTGCCACCAGTGAATCCGACGGAGCTAACTATGGCTACACCTTC
CATSESDGANYGYTF
>TRBJ2-7|NA|NA|TRBV12-3/TRBV12-4
TGTGCCAGCAGGCAACCAGCGGGCGAAACCTACGAGCAGTACTTC
CASRQPAGETYEQYF
>TRBJ2-2|NA|TRBD1|TRBV7-9
TGTGCCAGCAGTCGGACAGGGGTAGGCGCCGGGGAGCTGTTTTTT
CASSRTGVGAGELFF
>TRBJ2-7|NA|NA|TRBV5-6
TGTGCCAGCAGCCACCGAGGGTTGTTGAACTACGAGCAGTACTTC
CASSHRGLLNYEQYF
>TRBJ1-2|few|NA|TRBV25-1
TGTGCCAGCAGCCGGGGGGGGACTCATGGCTACACCTTC
CASSRGGTHGYTF
>TRBJ1-1|many|NA|TRBV11-2
TGTGCCAGCAGCCTCGGCTTAGGGCTGAACACTGAAGCTTTCTTT
CASSLGLGLNTEAFF
>TRBJ1-5|NA|NA|TRBV7-2
TGTGCCAGCAGCATCCCCAGCCAGCCCCAGCATTTT
CASSIPSQPQHF
>TRBJ2-1|NA|NA|TRBV5-5
TGTGCCAGCAGCTCCATAGGGGGGAACAATGAGCAGTTCTTC
CASSSIGGNNEQFF
>TRBJ2-5|many|TRBD2|TRBV20-1
TGCAGTGCGCCGTCGGGCGGGAGTGAGACCCAGTACTTC
CSAPSGGSETQYF
>TRBJ2-5|NA|NA|TRBV10-3
TGTGCCATCAGTGAGAGGGACCAACTGCAAGAGACCCAGTACTTC
CAISERDQLQETQYF
>TRBJ2-6|few|NA|TRBV5-1
TGCGCCAGCAGCTTGGACGGAGGTGGGGCCAACGTCCTGACTTTC
CASSLDGGGANVLTF
>TRBJ1-5|many|NA|TRBV10-3
TGTGCCATCAGTGGGGTTGGTGATCAGCCCCAGCATTTT
CAISGVGDQPQHF
>TRBJ1-2|many|NA|TRBV30
TGTGCCTGGAGTCAATATGGGAAAGGCTACACCTTC
CAWSQYGKGYTF
>TRBJ1-1|NA|NA|TRBV25-1
TGTGCCAGCAGTGCTGAGACATCGGGCACTGAAGCTTTCTTT
CASSAETSGTEAFF
>TRBJ1-1|once|NA|TRBV20-1
TGCAGTGCTAGAGACCCTTCCGGGCGGGGCCGGACTGAAGCTTTCTTT
CSARDPSGRGRTEAFF
>TRBJ1-2|many|NA|TRBV4-1
TGCGCCAGCAGCCAGCGGGGTCCCCACTCCCCCGACCTGTATGGCTACACCTTC
CASSQRGPHSPDLYGYTF
>TRBJ2-7|NA|NA|TRBV7-6
TGTGCCAGCAGCTCAAAGGGACCGTACTACGAGCAGTACTTC
CASSSKGPYYEQYF
>TRBJ1-1|few|TRBD1|TRBV10-3
TGTGCCATCAGCCGAAGACAGGGGTCGACTGAAGCTTTCTTT
CAISRRQGSTEAFF
>TRBJ2-7|many|NA|TRBV9
TGTGCCAGCAGCGTTTCAGGGACACCCTACGAGCAGTACTTC
CASSVSGTPYEQYF
>TRBJ1-5|many|NA|TRBV4-1
TGCGCCAGCAGCCTACGAGGGGTTGTCGGCAATCAGCCCCAGCATTTT
CASSLRGVVGNQPQHF
>TRBJ1-1|many|NA|TRBV5-4
TGTGCCAGCAGCTTGAAGGGGCCCTACACTGAAGCTTTCTTT
CASSLKGPYTEAFF
>TRBJ1-3|many|NA|TRBV4-1
TGCGCCAGCAGCCAAGACCTCGACACCATATATTTT
CASSQDLDTIYF
>TRBJ1-2|NA|NA|TRBV7-9
TGTGCCAGCAGCTTGCCGCCCTCTTGGAGGGGCAGAACAGACTATGGCTACACCTTC
CASSLPPSWRGRTDYGYTF